The 16 T cell receptor beta chains below all came from one sample that was sequenced in a study of blood T cell repertoires in COVID-19. Here immunoSEQ multiplex PCR was the method, and the copy in TCRdb shows in-frame clones only, minus some. The sample records around 360,000 clones, about 90% being singletons. The sequenced material came from peripheral blood. Source of these receptors: a woman aged 25 to 39 with COVID-19, enrolled during active disease.

The V gene is TRBV9, the J gene TRBJ2-7, with 8 nucleotides matching TRBD1. The junction had 0 bases not matched to a gene; V was cut back by 0 bases and J by 4 bases. Germline loops: CDR1 SGDLS, CDR2 YYNGEE. The CDR3 extends over 13 amino acids. The CDR3 loop is CASSVDRGYEQYF. The DNA for the CDR3 is TGTGCCAGCAGCGTAGACAGGGGGTACGAGCAGTACTTC.

This rearrangement joins TRBV19 to TRBJ2-1; a weak D match, TRBD2 (6 bases). This CDR3 spans 15 amino acids. Germline CDR1 LNHDA, CDR2 SQIVND (reference sequence). The V gene lost 3 bases and the J gene lost 9 bases, with 18 bases spanning the gap. The CDR3 sequence is CASSMSRGGASEQFF. The CDR3 DNA is TGTGCCAGTAGTATGTCACGTGGAGGGGCGAGTGAGCAGTTCTTC.

This clone was seen more than once but under ten times. The chain has TRBV30 and TRBJ2-1, with TRBD2 identical over 11 bases. Germline-derived CDR1 and CDR2 are GTSNPN and SVGIG (reference sequence). V trimming: 1 base; J trimming: 4 bases; junction bases outside the gene matches: 15. The CDR3 runs to 19 residues. The CDR3 DNA sequence: TGTGCCTGGAGTGGCGGACAGGGCGCCGGGACTAGCGGTTACAATGAGCAGTTCTTC. It yields the protein CAWSGGQGAGTSGYNEQFF.

The CDR3 sequence: CASSEGDRGSFEQYF. The CDR3 nucleotides are TGCGCCAGCAGTGAAGGGGACAGGGGATCGTTCGAGCAGTACTTC. V gene TRBV10-1 combines with J gene TRBJ2-7; 10 nucleotides align to TRBD1. CDR1 WNHNN and CDR2 SYGVQD come from the germline V gene (reference sequence). The ends lost 3 bases at V and 6 bases at J; junction bases unmatched: 8. The CDR3 has 15 amino acids.

The J gene is TRBJ2-1, the V gene TRBV19; D remains ambiguous. Trimming removed 1 base at V and 0 bases at J, with 10 bases between. CDR3 length: 16 amino acids. Germline V gene lookup returns CDR1 LNHDA and CDR2 SQIVND (reference sequence). CDR3 sequence (DNA): TGTGCCAGTAGTATAGTTCGGGTCAGCTCCTACAATGAGCAGTTCTTC. This translates into CASSIVRVSSYNEQFF.

This chain links TRBV18 with TRBJ2-7; 8 bases match TRBD1. Per the germline V gene, CDR1 is KGHSH and CDR2 is LQKENI. The CDR3 runs 13 residues. V trimming: 3 bases; J trimming: 5 bases; junction bases outside the gene matches: 3. The CDR3 coding sequence is TGTGCCAGCTCACCCACAGGGGGTGACGAGCAGTACTTC. The encoded protein is CASSPTGGDEQYF. The full variable domain, rest sourced from reference TRBV18 and TRBJ2-7, is NAGVMQNPRHLVRRRGQEARLRCSPMKGHSHVYWYRQLPEEGLKFMVYLQKENIIDESGMPKERFSAEFPKEGPSILRIQQVVRGDSAAYFCASSPTGGDEQYFGPGTRLTVT.

The chain is built from TRBV15 and TRBJ2-1, with TRBD1 matching over 8 bases. The V gene end was trimmed by 3 bases and the J gene end by 6 bases; junction bases not matched to a gene: 13. Per germline, CDR1 LNHNV and CDR2 YYDKDF (reference sequence). There are 17 residues in the CDR3. The CDR3 reads CATSSVRGQGGGNEQFF. CDR3 DNA sequence: TGTGCCACCAGCAGCGTACGCGGACAGGGTGGGGGCAATGAGCAGTTCTTC.

V is TRBV7-2 and J is TRBJ1-5; 9 nucleotides agree with TRBD1. After removal of 2 bases from V and 6 bases from J, the junction contained 5 bases not matched to a gene. Per the germline V gene, CDR1 is SGHTA and CDR2 is FQGNSA. The CDR3 length is 15 residues. The CDR3, as DNA: TGTGCCAGCAGCTTAATCGGACAGGGGAGTCAGCCCCAGCATTTT. It yields the protein CASSLIGQGSQPQHF.

This chain uses TRBV5-1 with TRBJ1-2; D not certain. From germline, CDR1 is SGHRS and CDR2 YFSETQ. This CDR3 comprises 15 residues. Trimming left V 4 bases short and J 2 bases short, with 15 bases between. CDR3 DNA sequence: TGCGCCAGCAGCCCCCCCGCTGCTAGGAACTATGGCTACACCTTC. It codes for CASSPPAARNYGYTF.

CDR3 nucleotide sequence: TGTGCCAGCAGTATAAGGCTAGCGCCAACCTACAATGAGCAGTTCTTC. It yields the protein CASSIRLAPTYNEQFF. This chain joins TRBV2 and TRBJ2-1, with D perhaps matching TRBD2 (6 bases). This CDR3 is 16 amino acids long. The germline gives CDR1 SNHLY, CDR2 FYNNEI. Between the trimmed V and J ends, which lost 5 bases and 2 bases, there was a span of 16 bases.

The chain combines TRBV14 with TRBJ2-5; the match to TRBD2 covers 10 bases. CDR3 length equals 16 residues. The ends lost 1 base at V and 4 bases at J; junction bases unmatched: 6. Germline lookup yields CDR1 SGHDN and CDR2 FVKESK. CDR3 bases: TGTGCCAGCAGCCAAGCTAGCGGGAGAACGGCAGAGACCCAGTACTTC. Translation: CASSQASGRTAETQYF. Combining the CDR3 with reference TRBV14 and TRBJ2-5 gives the whole variable domain EAGVTQFPSHSVIEKGQTVTLRCDPISGHDNLYWYRRVMGKEIKFLLHFVKESKQDESGMPNNRFLAERTGGTYSTLKVQPAELEDSGVYFCASSQASGRTAETQYFGPGTRLLVL.

This chain connects TRBV28 to TRBJ1-2; 7 bases line up with TRBD1. Trimming at V came to 2 bases and at J to 6 bases, leaving 9 bases not matched to a gene. The CDR3 consists of 15 residues. Germline V CDR1 and CDR2: MDHEN, SYDVKM. For the CDR3, the DNA is TGTGCCAGCAGTTTACAAGGGACAGTAAGTGATGGCTACACCTTC. This translates into CASSLQGTVSDGYTF.

The chain uses TRBV27 and TRBJ1-2, with 7 positions matching TRBD1. The CDR3 is 17 amino acids. J was trimmed by 5 bases and V by 3 bases; bases with no gene match: 15. The germline gives CDR1 MNHEY, CDR2 SMNVEV (reference sequence). CDR3 in amino acids: CASSFSPRAGGTYGYTF. CDR3 DNA sequence: TGTGCCAGCAGTTTCTCCCCACGAGCAGGGGGTACGTATGGCTACACCTTC.

Relative to its sample, this clone is medium-sized (0.01 to 0.1%). This chain joins TRBV6-2 or TRBV6-3 and TRBJ2-3, with TRBD2 as a possible D gene (6 bases). Germline CDR1 reads MNHEY; CDR2 reads SVGEGT. Trimming took 5 bases from V and 4 from J, leaving 13 bases between them. The CDR3 extends over 14 amino acids. CDR3 coding DNA: TGTGCCAGCAGTGGACCCGGGACTTCAGATACGCAGTATTTT. Translated: CASSGPGTSDTQYF.

The chain couples TRBV5-1 to TRBJ1-2; tentative D call: TRBD1 (6 bases). CDR1 is SGHRS, CDR2 YFSETQ, per germline. V dropped 0 bases and J dropped 8 bases, with 17 bases sitting between them. The CDR3 runs 15 residues. DNA of the CDR3: TGCGCCAGCAGCTTGGATGGCAGGGGAAAGGACGGCTACACCTTC. Its protein product is CASSLDGRGKDGYTF.

This clone occurred a few times. This chain links TRBV11-2 with TRBJ1-2; 7 bases map to TRBD1. The CDR3 covers 17 residues. Germline V CDR1 and CDR2: SGHAT, FQNNGV. V lost 2 bases, J lost 4 bases, and 13 bases stayed unmatched. CDR3 sequence (DNA): TGTGCCAGCAGCTTACAACACCGTTGGGGGACAGCCTATGGCTACACCTTC. Encoded protein: CASSLQHRWGTAYGYTF.